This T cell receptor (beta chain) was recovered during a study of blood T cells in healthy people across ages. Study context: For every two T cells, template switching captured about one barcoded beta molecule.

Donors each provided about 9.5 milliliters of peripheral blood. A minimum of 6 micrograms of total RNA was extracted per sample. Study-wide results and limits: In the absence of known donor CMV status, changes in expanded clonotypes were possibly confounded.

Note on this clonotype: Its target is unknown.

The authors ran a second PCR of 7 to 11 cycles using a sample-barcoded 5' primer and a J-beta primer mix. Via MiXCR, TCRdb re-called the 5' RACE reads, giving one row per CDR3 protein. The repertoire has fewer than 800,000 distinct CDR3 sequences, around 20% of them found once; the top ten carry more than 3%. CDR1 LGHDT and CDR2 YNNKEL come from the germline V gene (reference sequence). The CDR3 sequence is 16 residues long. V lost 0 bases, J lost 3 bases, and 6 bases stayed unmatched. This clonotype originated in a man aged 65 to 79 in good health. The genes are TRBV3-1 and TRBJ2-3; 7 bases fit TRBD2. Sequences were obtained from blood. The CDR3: CASSQDWGRVTDTQYF. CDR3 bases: TGTGCCAGCAGCCAAGATTGGGGGAGGGTAACAGATACGCAGTATTTT.